This T cell receptor (beta chain) was recorded in a study of T cell responses to AZD1222 COVID-19 vaccine. On the study more broadly: Second doses that came at about 4 or about 12 weeks were put together.

On this clone itself: Its matching antigen is unknown.

General study results and limits: Donor demographics were predominantly white British with a female majority; clonal diversity may be underestimated.

The method was immunoSEQ multiplex PCR; TCRdb's version includes in-frame clones alone and lacks a portion of them. The sample carries about 100,000 clones, more than 80% recorded once. Germline CDR1 SGHNT, CDR2 YYREEE (reference sequence). Unmatched junction bases numbered 4, after V lost 0 bases and J lost 4 bases. The CDR3 contains 15 residues. The source was peripheral blood, collected on day 0 of AZD1222 vaccination. This TCR came from an adult in good health. V usage is TRBV5-4 and J usage is TRBJ2-7, with 10 bases matching TRBD2. DNA for the CDR3: TGTGCCAGCAGCTTGGAACTAGCGGGAAGGTACGAGCAGTACTTC. The encoded protein is CASSLELAGRYEQYF.